The 27 T cell receptor beta chains in this list originate from one sample, sequenced in a study of CD8 T cells in Susac syndrome. RNA in amounts of 0.5 to 1 ug was reverse transcribed with random hexamers. In TCRdb, the immunoSEQ multiplex PCR reads were re-called with MiXCR into one record per CDR3 protein. Counted here are roughly 200,000 distinct CDR3 sequences, 85% to 95% occurring once; the ten biggest clones make up under 0.12%. The sequencing input was CD4+ T cells from PBMCs. These receptor sequences come from a human donor in good health.

The V call is TRBV6-5, the J call TRBJ2-7, with TRBD1 as a possible D gene (7 bases). Germline V gene sequence: CDR1 MNHEY, CDR2 SVGAGI. Trimming removed 5 bases from V and 5 bases from J, with 19 bases in between. This CDR3 is 15 amino acids long. In DNA form, the CDR3 reads TGTGCCAGCAGTCGAGACTACAGGGGACTCCACGAGCAGTACGTC. This encodes CASSRDYRGLHEQYV.

V is TRBV6-2 or TRBV6-3 and J is TRBJ2-7; 8 nucleotides match TRBD1. Losses at the gene ends were 5 bases for V and 1 base for J; bases not matched to a gene: 10. The CDR3 is 16 residues long. CDR1 is MNHEY, CDR2 SVGEGT, per germline. The CDR3 spells CASSQPRDRGSYEQYF. In DNA, the CDR3 is TGTGCCAGCAGTCAGCCCCGCGACAGGGGTTCCTACGAGCAGTACTTC.

The chain uses TRBV7-2 and TRBJ2-1; TRBD2 agrees at 9 bases. Germline V gene sequence: CDR1 SGHTA, CDR2 FQGNSA. The CDR3 consists of 17 residues. V was pared by 5 bases and J by 3 bases, with 11 bases of the junction left unmatched. The CDR3 nucleotides are TGTGCCAGCAGCGGTCTTGAAGCGGGGGGCTACTACAATGAGCAGTTCTTC. This codes for CASSGLEAGGYYNEQFF.

The CDR3 DNA reads as TGCAGCGGGGACAGATACAATGAGCAGTTCTTC. It encodes CSGDRYNEQFF. The V call is TRBV29-1, the J call TRBJ2-1, with 7 bases identical to TRBD1. The CDR3 extends over 11 amino acids. V trimming: 7 bases; J trimming: 4 bases; junction bases outside the gene matches: 1. Germline V gene sequence: CDR1 SQVTM, CDR2 ANQGSEA.

The chain recombines TRBV12-3 or TRBV12-4 with TRBJ1-5; D call uncertain. The CDR3 extends over 16 amino acids. With 6 bases removed from V and 6 bases from J, the gap between germline ends came to 21 bases. CDR3: CASSNLLGLNGQPQHF. CDR3 nucleotides: TGTGCCAGCAGCAACCTACTAGGTCTTAACGGTCAGCCCCAGCATTTT.

This chain connects TRBV5-4 to TRBJ1-1; D perhaps matches TRBD1 (5 bases). The CDR3 runs to 13 residues. Deletions cut 5 bases from V and 2 bases from J, with 10 bases between. Germline CDR1 SGHNT, CDR2 YYREEE (reference sequence). The CDR3 loop reads CASRSGSNTEAFF. CDR3 bases: TGTGCCAGCAGATCAGGGTCCAACACTGAAGCTTTCTTT.

This sequence joins TRBV29-1 and TRBJ2-5, with a possible D match to TRBD2 (5 bases). This CDR3 region has 12 residues. The germline V gene has CDR1 SQVTM and CDR2 ANQGSEA. V gave up 6 bases and J gave up 4 bases, with 12 bases separating them. CDR3 coding DNA: TGCAGCGTGATGGAAGGAGGAGAGACCCAGTACTTC. This encodes CSVMEGGETQYF.

This chain uses TRBV6-1 with TRBJ2-1, with TRBD2 matching 7 bases. This CDR3 region has 14 residues. Per the germline V gene, CDR1 is MNHNS and CDR2 is SASEGT. J gave up 5 bases and V 10 bases, and 11 bases lay outside the gene matches. As DNA, the CDR3 is TGTGCCACAACCCCTAGCGGACCTAACAATGAGCAGTTCTTC. This gives the protein CATTPSGPNNEQFF.

This CDR3 reads CASSFNRGGYEQYV. DNA for the CDR3: TGTGCCAGCAGTTTCAACAGGGGAGGCTACGAGCAGTACGTC. J is TRBJ2-7 and V is TRBV6-6, with D possibly being TRBD1 (7 bases). Trimming took off 4 bases at V and 3 bases at J, with 13 bases between the two ends. The V gene's germline CDR1 is MNHNY and CDR2 SVGAGI (reference sequence). This CDR3 has 14 residues.

The chain couples TRBV7-2 to TRBJ2-5; D unresolved. The CDR3 runs to 14 residues. The V gene lost 2 bases and the J gene lost 5 bases, with 12 bases spanning the gap. From germline, CDR1 is SGHTA and CDR2 FQGNSA. CDR3: CASSLPGRLETQYF. CDR3 nucleotides: TGTGCCAGCAGCTTACCGGGTAGGCTGGAGACCCAGTACTTC.

The chain joins TRBV15 to TRBJ2-3, with TRBD2 identical over 7 bases. The CDR3 covers 15 residues. V gave up 9 bases and J gave up 2 bases; unmatched junction bases: 11. CDR1 LNHNV and CDR2 YYDKDF come from the germline V gene (reference sequence). CDR3 loop: CATASSGEYTDTQYF. The CDR3 DNA reads TGTGCCACTGCATCAAGCGGGGAATACACAGATACGCAGTATTTT.

The gene calls are TRBV7-2 and TRBJ2-3, with D maybe TRBD1 (6 bases). Germline values: CDR1 SGHTA, CDR2 FQGNSA. V shed 4 bases and J shed 0 bases, with 11 bases lying between them. This CDR3 contains 15 residues. CDR3 sequence: CASSSQGLSTDTQYF. The CDR3 coding sequence is TGTGCCAGCAGCTCCCAGGGGCTAAGCACAGATACGCAGTATTTT.

The chain recombines TRBV20-1 with TRBJ1-5; 7 bases align to TRBD1. Germline CDR1 DFQATT, CDR2 SNEGSKA (reference sequence). This CDR3 is built from 12 residues. J was trimmed by 6 bases and V by 5 bases; bases with no gene match: 4. The CDR3 sequence: CSASRQGQPQHF. The CDR3 coding sequence is TGCAGTGCTTCTAGACAGGGTCAGCCCCAGCATTTT.

The chain employs TRBV18 and TRBJ2-5; D is uncertain. CDR1 is KGHSH, CDR2 LQKENI, per germline. CDR3 length: 13 residues. Between the trimmed V and J ends, which lost 2 bases and 3 bases, there was a span of 7 bases. For the CDR3, the DNA is TGTGCCAGCTCACCAAGGACGGAAGAGACCCAGTACTTC. Protein product: CASSPRTEETQYF.

This chain uses TRBV9 with TRBJ2-5, with D possibly matching TRBD1 (5 bases). From germline, CDR1 is SGDLS and CDR2 YYNGEE. CDR3 size: 15 residues. The V gene lost 0 bases and the J gene lost 3 bases, with 12 bases spanning the gap. CDR3 sequence reads: CASSVDAGREETQYF. The CDR3, as DNA: TGTGCCAGCAGCGTAGACGCCGGCAGGGAAGAGACCCAGTACTTC.

The chain has TRBV5-1 and TRBJ1-1; TRBD1 agrees at 7 bases. The CDR3 contains 15 residues. Unmatched junction bases numbered 6, after V lost 1 base and J lost 3 bases. Germline V lookup: CDR1 SGHRS, CDR2 YFSETQ. The CDR3 coding sequence is TGCGCCAGCAGCTTGACCGGGACAGCCGACACTGAAGCTTTCTTT. This sequence encodes CASSLTGTADTEAFF.

The V call is TRBV9, the J call TRBJ2-1, with TRBD1 matching 7 bases. Germline CDR1 and CDR2: SGDLS and YYNGEE. J lost 3 bases, V lost 4 bases, and 4 bases had no gene match. The CDR3 length is 14 residues. The CDR3 sequence: CASSPGQNYNEQFF. The CDR3 DNA reads as TGTGCCAGCAGCCCGGGACAGAACTACAATGAGCAGTTCTTC.

The chain couples TRBV20-1 to TRBJ1-2; unclear D gene. Trimming took 6 bases from V and 8 from J, leaving 25 bases between them. The CDR3 contains 15 residues. In germline, CDR1 is DFQATT, CDR2 SNEGSKA (reference sequence). The CDR3 DNA reads TGCAGTGCCGATCCATCACACATACCCCTCGGCGGCTACACCTTC. Translated, it gives CSADPSHIPLGGYTF.

This rearrangement joins TRBV5-1 to TRBJ2-3; D gene uncertain. Germline CDR1 reads SGHRS; CDR2 reads YFSETQ. The CDR3 has 11 amino acids. The V end was cut by 1 base, the J end by 11 bases, with 8 bases between. The CDR3 spells CASSLNWRQYF. The CDR3 DNA follows: TGCGCCAGCAGCTTGAACTGGAGGCAGTATTTT.

The rearrangement joins TRBV25-1 to TRBJ2-5; D may be TRBD1 (8 bases). The CDR3 has 14 amino acids. Germline V gene data show CDR1 as MGHDK and CDR2 as SYGVNS. Trimming took off 3 bases at V and 5 bases at J, with 13 bases between the two ends. CDR3 sequence: CASSEGGDRETQYF. The CDR3 nucleotides are TGTGCCAGCAGTGAGGGAGGGGACAGGGAGACCCAGTACTTC.

The chain couples TRBV29-1 to TRBJ2-3, with D possibly called TRBD1 or TRBD2 (6 bases each). Germline values: CDR1 SQVTM, CDR2 ANQGSEA. Trimming cost V 6 bases and J 6 bases, with 22 bases left between them. This CDR3 is built from 15 residues. In DNA, the CDR3 is TGCAGCGTCACCGCGGGGACACGGTCCTGGGATACGCAGTATTTT. Its protein product is CSVTAGTRSWDTQYF.

The DNA for the CDR3 is TGTGCCAGCAGCCAAGAAGGAAACACCATATATTTT. It encodes CASSQEGNTIYF. The chain couples TRBV3-1 to TRBJ1-3; D gene ambiguous. Germline CDR1 LGHDT, CDR2 YNNKEL (reference sequence). V gave up 0 bases and J gave up 4 bases, with 1 base separating them. The CDR3 covers 12 residues. The variable domain in full, completed from reference TRBV3-1 and TRBJ1-3, reads DTAVSQTPKYLVTQMGNDKSIKCEQNLGHDTMYWYKQDSKKFLKIMFSYNNKELIINETVPNRFSPKSPDKAHLNLHINSLELGDSAVYFCASSQEGNTIYFGEGSWLTVV.

As concerns this clonotype: Relative to the germline gene, one junction end is altered; a read error may explain this. V and J are TRBV3-1 and TRBJ2-5, with D uncertain. Germline V gene data show CDR1 as LGHDT and CDR2 as YNNKEL (reference sequence). The length of the CDR3 is 16 residues. CDR3 nucleotide sequence: TGTGCCAGCAGCCAAAGGTTGCAAGCTAACCATGAGACCCAGTACTTC. Amino acids: CASSQRLQANHETQYF.

The chain links TRBV27 to TRBJ1-5; D unclear. V was shortened by 3 bases and J by 4 bases, with 16 bases between the two germline ends. CDR1 and CDR2 from the germline V gene are MNHEY and SMNVEV (reference sequence). This CDR3 has 16 residues. CDR3 DNA sequence: TGTGCCAGCAGTTTCAAGTACCCCCCCCGGAATCAGCCCCAGCATTTT. Translating gives CASSFKYPPRNQPQHF.

The chain combines TRBV3-1 with TRBJ2-2, with 8 bases matching TRBD2. This CDR3 contains 16 residues. Germline V gene data show CDR1 as LGHDT and CDR2 as YNNKEL (reference sequence). Trimming removed 3 bases from V and 2 bases from J; junction bases left unmatched: 5. The CDR3 loop reads CASSHRLALNTGELFF. CDR3 in DNA: TGTGCCAGCAGCCACAGACTAGCGCTAAACACCGGGGAGCTGTTTTTT.

This chain uses TRBV10-3 with TRBJ2-2; 7 nucleotides align to TRBD1. V was pared by 2 bases and J by 6 bases, with 6 bases of the junction left unmatched. CDR1 is ENHRY, CDR2 SYGVKD, per germline. The CDR3 spans 15 residues. CDR3 amino acids: CAISERQGTAGELFF. CDR3 in DNA: TGTGCCATCAGTGAGCGACAGGGTACGGCCGGGGAGCTGTTTTTT.

This CDR3 is CATSGRRDPGGEQFF. The CDR3 DNA reads as TGTGCCACCTCGGGGCGGCGGGACCCCGGCGGTGAGCAGTTCTTC. The rearrangement joins TRBV27 to TRBJ2-1, with D perhaps TRBD2 (6 bases). This CDR3 comprises 15 residues. V lost 10 bases to trimming and J lost 9 bases, with 25 bases between them. Germline CDR1 MNHEY, CDR2 SMNVEV (reference sequence).